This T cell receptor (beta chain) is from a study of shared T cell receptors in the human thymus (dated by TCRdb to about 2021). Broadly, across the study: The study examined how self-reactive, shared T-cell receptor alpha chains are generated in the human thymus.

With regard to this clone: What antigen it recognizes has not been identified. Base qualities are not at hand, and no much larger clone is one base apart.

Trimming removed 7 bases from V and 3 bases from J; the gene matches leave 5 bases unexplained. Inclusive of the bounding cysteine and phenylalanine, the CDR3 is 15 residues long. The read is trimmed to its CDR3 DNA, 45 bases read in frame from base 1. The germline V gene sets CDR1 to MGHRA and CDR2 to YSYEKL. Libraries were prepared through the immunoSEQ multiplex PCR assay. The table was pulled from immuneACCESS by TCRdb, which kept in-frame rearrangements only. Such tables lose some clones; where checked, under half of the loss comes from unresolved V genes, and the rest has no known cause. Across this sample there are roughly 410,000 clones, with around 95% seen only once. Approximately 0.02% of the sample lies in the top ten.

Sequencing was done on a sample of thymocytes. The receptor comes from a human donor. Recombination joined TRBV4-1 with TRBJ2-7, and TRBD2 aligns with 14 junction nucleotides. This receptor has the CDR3 CASNKGLAGDYEQYF. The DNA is TGCGCCAGCAACAAGGGACTAGCGGGAGACTACGAGCAGTACTTC.